The 9 T cell receptor beta chains below come from one sample, sequenced in a study of blood T cell repertoires in COVID-19. Method: immunoSEQ multiplex PCR; TCRdb's copy keeps in-frame clones and lacks some. Among almost 200,000 clones, 70% to 90% were seen once, and the ten largest hold around 0.93%. Specimen: peripheral blood. These receptors came from a man aged 60 to 75 with COVID-19, enrolled during active disease.

This clone was detected only once. The chain has TRBV7-7 and TRBJ2-5; maybe TRBD2 (6 bases). Germline assignment: CDR1 SSHAT and CDR2 FNYEAQ (reference sequence). This CDR3 is 15 amino acids long. V lost 5 bases and J 5 bases, leaving 18 bases between the germline ends. This chain's CDR3 is CASSPGTPGWETQYF. CDR3 DNA sequence: TGTGCCAGCAGCCCCGGGACTCCAGGGTGGGAGACCCAGTACTTC.

V usage is TRBV19 and J usage is TRBJ1-5, with D possibly matching TRBD1 (5 bases). V was clipped by 4 bases and J by 5 bases, with 12 bases between them. The CDR3 totals 14 residues. Germline loops: CDR1 LNHDA, CDR2 SQIVND (reference sequence). CDR3 coding DNA: TGTGCCAGTAGTACAGACAGCGATTATCAGCCCCAGCATTTT. The encoded protein is CASSTDSDYQPQHF.

CDR3 sequence (DNA): TGTGCCAGCAGCTACCGACTGTACAATGAGCAGTTCTTC. Encoded protein: CASSYRLYNEQFF. The V call is TRBV3-1 (or the pseudogene TRBV3-2), the J call TRBJ2-1, with unresolved D. The CDR3 extends over 13 amino acids. The germline gives CDR1 LGHDT, CDR2 YNNKEL (reference sequence). V gave up 5 bases and J gave up 4 bases, with 9 bases separating them.

The chain links TRBV29-1 to TRBJ2-1; a possible D gene is TRBD2 (5 bases). The CDR3 is 15 amino acids. Germline V CDR1 and CDR2: SQVTM, ANQGSEA. V gave up 7 bases and J gave up 5 bases, with 21 bases separating them. The CDR3 bases are TGCAGCGCCCTGGGTAGCGCAAACCTTCACAATGAGCAGTTCTTC. Its protein is CSALGSANLHNEQFF.

This clone was found once. The chain carries TRBV2 and TRBJ1-6, with a possible D match to TRBD1 (5 bases). V was shortened by 4 bases and J by 3 bases, with 10 bases between the two germline ends. The CDR3 sequence is 15 residues long. Germline CDR1 and CDR2: SNHLY and FYNNEI. For the CDR3, the DNA is TGTGCCAGCAGTGGGGGGACTTTCTATAATTCACCCCTCCACTTT. Protein: CASSGGTFYNSPLHF.

The chain employs TRBV7-9 and TRBJ2-1; 10 bases are shared with TRBD1. CDR1 SEHNR and CDR2 FQNEAQ come from the germline V gene (reference sequence). Trimming cost V 5 bases and J 9 bases; bases outside gene matches: 13. This CDR3 spans 16 amino acids. In DNA form, the CDR3 reads TGTGCCAGCAGCGAAGGGTTGGGACAGGGGTCGATTGAGCAGTTCTTC. It translates to CASSEGLGQGSIEQFF.

CDR3 DNA: TGTGCCAGCAGCAAAGCGGGAGAAGAGACCCAGTACTTC. Encoded protein: CASSKAGEETQYF. The gene calls are TRBV7-2 and TRBJ2-5, with TRBD2 identical over 8 bases. The CDR3 runs 13 residues. The germline V gene has CDR1 SGHTA and CDR2 FQGNSA. J was trimmed by 3 bases and V by 5 bases; bases with no gene match: 2.

The rearrangement links TRBV19 to TRBJ1-5; TRBD1 is a possible D gene (5 bases). The CDR3 is 15 amino acids. Deletions cut 5 bases from V and 6 bases from J, with 17 bases between. Germline V lookup: CDR1 LNHDA, CDR2 SQIVND (reference sequence). The DNA of the CDR3 is TGTGCCAGTAGTTCAGGGTCGCCCTTGAGTCAGCCCCAGCATTTT. This gives the protein CASSSGSPLSQPQHF. The full variable domain, completed using reference TRBV19 and TRBJ1-5, is DGGITQSPKYLFRKEGQNVTLSCEQNLNHDAMYWYRQDPGQGLRLIYYSQIVNDFQKGDIAEGYSVSREKKESFPLTVTSAQKNPTAFYLCASSSGSPLSQPQHFGDGTRLSIL.

The CDR3 DNA reads TGTGCCTGGAACGGCAGGGAAGGCTATGGCTACACCTTC. Protein product: CAWNGREGYGYTF. The gene calls are TRBV30 and TRBJ1-2; D possibly corresponds to TRBD1 (5 bases). The ends were cut back, 4 bases at V and 4 bases at J, with 13 bases in the middle. The CDR3 totals 13 residues. Germline CDR1 and CDR2: GTSNPN and SVGIG (reference sequence).